This T cell receptor beta chain was observed in a study of OX40 agonist ivuxolimab in advanced cancers. In the study overall: Hepatocellular carcinoma, melanoma, renal cell or head and neck cancer was diagnosed in the dose-escalation patients.

With 0 bases clipped from V and 4 bases from J, the junction kept 5 bases outside the gene matches. Germline assignment: CDR1 SGHRS and CDR2 YFSETQ. The CDR3 is made up of 15 amino acids. Study-level results: Also showing low normalized T-cell clonal expansion were some of the nonresponders. The study did not work out the antigen specificity of the expanded peripheral T cells.

Profiled with immunoSEQ multiplex PCR; TCRdb holds only in-frame clones, not every one. The sample has about 46,000 clones, around 85% seen once; the top ten hold approximately 52%. A note on this clone: Its antigen is undetermined.

The specimen comprised CD4+ or CD8+ T cells sorted from blood, sampled in a trial of the OX40 agonist ivuxolimab. This receptor was obtained from an adult with an advanced solid tumor such as melanoma, head and neck, liver or kidney cancer. The chain couples TRBV5-1 to TRBJ2-3, with TRBD2 matching 7 bases. Here the CDR3 reads CASSLAQGLADTQYF. In nucleotides, the CDR3 is TGCGCCAGCAGCTTGGCCCAAGGACTAGCAGATACGCAGTATTTT.